This T cell receptor (beta chain) was sequenced in a study of CD8 T cells in Susac syndrome. The CDR3 runs to 15 residues. Germline assignment: CDR1 SGHVS and CDR2 FQNEAQ. Trimming removed 5 bases from V and 8 bases from J, with 16 bases in between. RNA in amounts of about 0.45 to 1 ug was reverse transcribed with random hexamers. MiXCR was run by TCRdb on the immunoSEQ multiplex PCR reads, yielding one entry per CDR3 protein. The sample includes 110,000 or so distinct CDR3 sequences, approximately 93% of them seen just once. The sequence was collected from a human donor with multiple sclerosis. The V and J genes are TRBV7-8 and TRBJ1-6; a weak D match, TRBD1 (6 bases). Material for sequencing was CD4+ T cells from PBMCs. This CDR3 reads CASSLVGHADSPLHF. CDR3 nucleotide sequence: TGTGCCAGCAGCCTGGTGGGACACGCGGATTCACCCCTCCACTTT.